A single sample is the source of the 29 T cell receptor beta chains below, sequenced in a study of blood T cells in healthy people across ages. Primed by a sample-barcoded 5' primer and a J-beta primer mix, a second PCR proceeded for about 6 to 12 cycles. TCRdb re-derived calls from the 5' RACE reads in MiXCR, one entry per CDR3 protein. The table records over a million distinct CDR3 sequences, 35% to 45% of them present only once. Sequences were obtained from blood. These receptors originate from a woman aged 18-35 years in good health.

With regard to this clonotype: The germline gene is not matched at one end of the junction; a read error may be the cause. This sequence joins TRBV20-1 and TRBJ2-3, with D unresolved. The CDR3 totals 13 residues. CDR1 is DFQATT and CDR2 is SNEGSKA in the germline V gene (reference sequence). The CDR3 nucleotides read TGCGGTGCTAGTAACCGGCGCACAGATACGCAGTATTTT. The encoded protein is CGASNRRTDTQYF.

V gene TRBV7-2 combines with J gene TRBJ2-2; the match to TRBD2 covers 10 bases. CDR3 size: 16 residues. Per the germline V gene, CDR1 is SGHTA and CDR2 is FQGNSA. The V gene end was trimmed by 4 bases and the J gene end by 10 bases; junction bases not matched to a gene: 12. This CDR3 is CASSSMGLAKAPELFF. CDR3 nucleotides: TGTGCCAGCAGCTCCATGGGACTAGCGAAGGCTCCGGAGCTGTTTTTT.

The genes are TRBV5-1 and TRBJ2-1; D is unclear. Germline CDR1 is SGHRS and CDR2 is YFSETQ. V gave up 0 bases and J gave up 8 bases, with 15 bases separating them. The CDR3 sequence is 15 residues long. The CDR3 DNA reads TGCGCCAGCAGCTTGGGTGGCTTCCAGGTGGATGAGCAGTTCTTC. Its translation is CASSLGGFQVDEQFF.

This clonotype has just a few counts. The chain couples TRBV6-5 to TRBJ1-4, with D hard to call. CDR1 is MNHEY, CDR2 SVGAGI, per germline. V was trimmed by 4 bases and J by 6 bases, leaving 9 bases between them. This CDR3 spans 13 amino acids. In DNA form, the CDR3 reads TGTGCCAGCAGTTTGGGATTTGATGAAAAACTGTTTTTT. It translates to CASSLGFDEKLFF.

J is TRBJ2-1 and V is TRBV7-2; 7 positions agree with TRBD1. CDR1 and CDR2 (germline): SGHTA, FQGNSA. Trimming at V came to 4 bases and at J to 6 bases, leaving 9 bases not matched to a gene. This CDR3 spans 15 amino acids. The CDR3 loop reads CASSSRDSYPNEQFF. CDR3 sequence (DNA): TGTGCCAGCAGCTCCCGGGACAGCTACCCCAATGAGCAGTTCTTC.

This clonotype has more than one count but fewer than ten. The chain links TRBV27 to TRBJ1-5; a weak D match, TRBD1 (6 bases). V shed 8 bases and J shed 0 bases, with 11 bases lying between them. The CDR3 sequence is 14 residues long. Germline CDR1 is MNHEY and CDR2 is SMNVEV (reference sequence). The CDR3, as DNA: TGTGCCAGCGCGGACAGCGATAGCAATCAGCCCCAGCATTTT. Encoded protein: CASADSDSNQPQHF.

This clonotype appeared many times. The rearrangement uses TRBV5-1 and TRBJ1-2; no definite D call. V lost 0 bases, J lost 2 bases, and 8 bases lay in between. CDR3 length equals 14 residues. Germline CDR1 SGHRS, CDR2 YFSETQ. CDR3 region: CASSLEQRNYGYTF. The CDR3 DNA reads TGCGCCAGCAGCTTGGAACAAAGGAACTATGGCTACACCTTC.

V gene TRBV5-1 combines with J gene TRBJ2-1; 7 bases align to TRBD2. The CDR3 is 15 amino acids. J was trimmed by 6 bases and V by 0 bases; bases with no gene match: 6. Germline-derived CDR1 and CDR2 are SGHRS and YFSETQ. CDR3 sequence reads: CASSLESSGFNEQFF. The CDR3 DNA follows: TGCGCCAGCAGCTTGGAATCTAGCGGCTTCAATGAGCAGTTCTTC.

This clonotype was counted once. V usage is TRBV2 and J usage is TRBJ1-1, with 8 bases identical to TRBD1. From germline, CDR1 is SNHLY and CDR2 FYNNEI. The J segment lost 4 bases and the V segment lost 7 bases, leaving 5 bases of the junction unmatched. The length of the CDR3 is 13 residues. CDR3 in amino acids: CASKIDRGTEAFF. As DNA, the CDR3 is TGTGCCAGCAAAATAGACAGGGGCACTGAAGCTTTCTTT.

The J gene is TRBJ2-1, the V gene TRBV9, with TRBD1 matching over 11 bases. Trimming at V came to 0 bases and at J to 1 base, leaving 6 bases not matched to a gene. The CDR3 runs 18 residues. Germline V gives CDR1 SGDLS, CDR2 YYNGEE. The CDR3 DNA is TGTGCCAGCAGCGTAGGGGGGCGGGACAGGGGGTCCTACAATGAGCAGTTCTTC. Amino acid sequence: CASSVGGRDRGSYNEQFF.

Turning to this clonotype: A much larger clone lies a single base off, so this may be a read error. The rearrangement links TRBV28 to TRBJ2-7; 11 bases match TRBD1. The CDR3 runs to 15 residues. Germline V gene data show CDR1 as MDHEN and CDR2 as SYDVKM. CDR3 sequence reads: CASSLPGTGGYEQSF. The DNA for the CDR3 is TGTGCCAGCAGTTTACCCGGGACAGGGGGATACGAGCAGTCCTTC.

V usage is TRBV5-1 and J usage is TRBJ1-1; D ambiguous. V dropped 3 bases and J dropped 4 bases, with 13 bases sitting between them. CDR3 length: 14 amino acids. CDR1 SGHRS and CDR2 YFSETQ come from the germline V gene. In DNA form, the CDR3 reads TGCGCCAGCAGCTATCAGGTAGGGAGCACTGAAGCTTTCTTT. Translation: CASSYQVGSTEAFF.

This CDR3 reads CSARNGRGSFGNEKLFF. CDR3 DNA: TGCAGTGCTAGGAATGGACGGGGGTCCTTTGGTAATGAAAAACTGTTTTTT. The genes are TRBV20-1 and TRBJ1-4; possibly TRBD1 for D (5 bases). The CDR3 totals 17 residues. V lost 3 bases, J lost 4 bases, and 21 bases lay in between. The germline CDR1 and CDR2 sequences are DFQATT and SNEGSKA (reference sequence).

This clonotype was detected only a few times. The CDR3, as DNA: TGTGCCAGCAGCTCCGTCGAGTTGACTTTCACTGAAGCTTTCTTT. Its protein is CASSSVELTFTEAFF. V and J are TRBV7-6 and TRBJ1-1; D is unresolved. Germline V gene lookup returns CDR1 SGHVS and CDR2 FNYEAQ. The CDR3 runs 15 residues. The V end lost 4 bases, the J end lost 4 bases, and 16 bases lay between the germline ends.

There are a few counts of this clonotype. J is TRBJ1-2 and V is TRBV12-3 or TRBV12-4; no firm D call. V gave up 4 bases and J gave up 5 bases, with 11 bases separating them. The CDR3 has 13 amino acids. CDR3 amino acids: CASSSRRKYGYTF. The CDR3 region has the DNA TGTGCCAGCAGTTCTCGACGGAAATATGGCTACACCTTC.

The chain links TRBV9 to TRBJ2-7; D is unresolved. CDR1 is SGDLS and CDR2 is YYNGEE in the germline V gene. The CDR3 loop spans 12 amino acids. The V gene lost 0 bases and the J gene lost 7 bases, with 8 bases spanning the gap. Here the CDR3 DNA reads TGTGCCAGCAGCGTAGACGTCAATGAGCAGTACTTC. This translates into CASSVDVNEQYF.

Only a few counts were recorded for this clonotype. The chain is built from TRBV27 and TRBJ2-7; 7 bases align to TRBD2. This CDR3 spans 14 amino acids. Trimming removed 5 bases from V and 5 bases from J; junction bases left unmatched: 9. The germline CDR1 and CDR2 sequences are MNHEY and SMNVEV (reference sequence). The CDR3 DNA reads as TGTGCCAGCAGTCCTGGGACTATGTACCACGAGCAGTACTTC. Its protein is CASSPGTMYHEQYF.

This clonotype was found a few times. The genes are TRBV20-1 and TRBJ2-3, with 8 bases aligning to TRBD2. The CDR3 is 16 residues long. V was pared by 0 bases and J by 6 bases, with 11 bases of the junction left unmatched. CDR1 is DFQATT, CDR2 SNEGSKA, per germline (reference sequence). DNA for the CDR3: TGCAGTGCTAGAGATTTACGACTAGCGAGAGGGGATACGCAGTATTTT. It specifies CSARDLRLARGDTQYF.

This clonotype was seen more than once but under ten times. This rearrangement joins TRBV7-8 to TRBJ1-1; the D is unclear. The CDR3 loop spans 15 amino acids. Germline V gene lookup returns CDR1 SGHVS and CDR2 FQNEAQ. Trimming removed 0 bases at V and 0 bases at J, with 8 bases between. The CDR3 region has the DNA TGTGCCAGCAGCTTAGCAAGGCGCATGAACACTGAAGCTTTCTTT. Protein product: CASSLARRMNTEAFF. Filled out from reference TRBV7-8 and TRBJ1-1, the complete variable domain reads GAGVSQSPRYKVAKRGQDVALRCDPISGHVSLFWYQQALGQGPEFLTYFQNEAQLDKSGLPSDRFFAERPEGSVSTLKIQRTQQEDSAVYLCASSLARRMNTEAFFGQGTRLTVV.

This clonotype was picked up a small number of times. The V gene is TRBV9, the J gene TRBJ1-1; 8 bases align to TRBD1. Germline loops: CDR1 SGDLS, CDR2 YYNGEE. This CDR3 contains 16 residues. Trimming took 0 bases from V and 0 from J; bases not matched to a gene: 4. CDR3 DNA: TGTGCCAGCAGCGTAGGGGGGACAGGTATGAACACTGAAGCTTTCTTT. This codes for CASSVGGTGMNTEAFF.

A note on this clonotype: A much larger clone differs by one base, so this may be a read error. V usage is TRBV29-1 and J usage is TRBJ2-5; either TRBD1 or TRBD2 may fit D (5 bases each). The CDR3 runs to 13 residues. V dropped 1 base and J dropped 2 bases, with 8 bases sitting between them. The germline CDR1 and CDR2 sequences are SQVTM and ANQGSEA. Written as DNA, the CDR3 is TGCAGCGTTGAAGGAGGGGCTCAAGAGACCCAGTACTTC. Residues: CSVEGGAQETQYF.

The V gene is TRBV5-1, the J gene TRBJ1-1, with a weak D call TRBD1 (6 bases). The V gene's germline CDR1 is SGHRS and CDR2 YFSETQ. V was cut by 1 base and J by 7 bases, with 14 bases left in between. There are 14 residues in the CDR3. CDR3 protein: CASSLFAGANEAFF. The CDR3 DNA is TGCGCCAGCAGCTTGTTCGCAGGGGCCAATGAAGCTTTCTTT.

This chain uses TRBV12-3 or TRBV12-4 with TRBJ1-1; D perhaps matches TRBD1 (6 bases). V shed 0 bases and J shed 0 bases, with 11 bases lying between them. The CDR3 is 16 amino acids. The DNA of the CDR3 is TGTGCCAGCAGTTTAGCCGGGGGCTTCATGAACACTGAAGCTTTCTTT. Amino acids: CASSLAGGFMNTEAFF.

J is TRBJ1-3 and V is TRBV4-1; D gene unclear. Germline CDR1 reads MGHRA; CDR2 reads YSYEKL. V was shortened by 1 base and J by 0 bases, with 4 bases between the two germline ends. The length of the CDR3 is 14 residues. CDR3 sequence (DNA): TGCGCCAGCAGCCAAGCTGCCTCTGGAAACACCATATATTTT. Its translation: CASSQAASGNTIYF.

This clonotype turned up a few times. V and J are TRBV29-1 and TRBJ1-6; 8 bases align to TRBD1. Germline CDR1 is SQVTM and CDR2 is ANQGSEA. The CDR3 contains 13 residues. V lost 5 bases to trimming and J lost 6 bases; unmatched junction nucleotides: 3. As DNA, the CDR3 is TGCAGCGTTCCCGACAGGGGTAATTCACCCCTCCACTTT. It specifies CSVPDRGNSPLHF.

The chain combines TRBV14 with TRBJ2-1, with D perhaps TRBD2 (6 bases). V gave up 0 bases and J gave up 3 bases, with 12 bases separating them. Germline CDR1 SGHDN, CDR2 FVKESK. CDR3 size: 16 residues. CDR3 loop: CASSQDFGRGYNEQFF. The CDR3 DNA reads TGTGCCAGCAGCCAAGATTTCGGGCGGGGCTACAATGAGCAGTTCTTC.

The CDR3 bases are TGTGCCAGCAGCGCCGGGGACAGGGGGAGGACTGAAGCTTTCTTT. Translated, it gives CASSAGDRGRTEAFF. This chain joins TRBV11-2 and TRBJ1-1, with 11 bases lining up with TRBD1. Germline values: CDR1 SGHAT, CDR2 FQNNGV. Trimming removed 5 bases from V and 5 bases from J; junction bases left unmatched: 7. There are 15 residues in the CDR3.

The rearrangement joins TRBV24-1 to TRBJ2-5; TRBD1 matches at 10 bases. Germline values: CDR1 KGHDR, CDR2 SFDVKD. The CDR3 loop spans 17 amino acids. The J segment lost 4 bases and the V segment lost 3 bases, leaving 10 bases of the junction unmatched. In DNA form, the CDR3 reads TGTGCCACCAGTGATGTAAGTGACAGGGGGCCTCCAGAGACCCAGTACTTC. This sequence encodes CATSDVSDRGPPETQYF.

This clonotype was seen a few times. The chain is built from TRBV7-9 and TRBJ2-5; maybe TRBD2 (5 bases). The length of the CDR3 is 15 residues. The V and J ends lost 1 base and 5 bases respectively, with 14 bases between them. Germline CDR1 and CDR2: SEHNR and FQNEAQ (reference sequence). The chain's CDR3 is CASSLGRGTLETQYF. The CDR3, as DNA: TGTGCCAGCAGCTTAGGTCGGGGTACGCTGGAGACCCAGTACTTC. Combining the CDR3 with reference TRBV7-9 and TRBJ2-5 gives the whole variable domain DTGVSQNPRHKITKRGQNVTFRCDPISEHNRLYWYRQTLGQGPEFLTYFQNEAQLEKSRLLSDRFSAERPKGSFSTLEIQRTEQGDSAMYLCASSLGRGTLETQYFGPGTRLLVL.